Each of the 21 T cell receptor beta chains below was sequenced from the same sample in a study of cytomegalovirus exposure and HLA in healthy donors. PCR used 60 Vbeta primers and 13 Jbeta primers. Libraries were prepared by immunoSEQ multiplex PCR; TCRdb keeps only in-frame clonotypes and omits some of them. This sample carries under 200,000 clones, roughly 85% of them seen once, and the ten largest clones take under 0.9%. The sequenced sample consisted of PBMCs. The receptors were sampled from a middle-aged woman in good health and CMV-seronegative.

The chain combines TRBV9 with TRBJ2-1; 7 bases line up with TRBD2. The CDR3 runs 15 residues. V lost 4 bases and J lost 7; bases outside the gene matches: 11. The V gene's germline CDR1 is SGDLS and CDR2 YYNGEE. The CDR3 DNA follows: TGTGCCAGCAGCCAAATCCGGGGGGAAAGGAATGAGCAGTTCTTC. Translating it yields CASSQIRGERNEQFF.

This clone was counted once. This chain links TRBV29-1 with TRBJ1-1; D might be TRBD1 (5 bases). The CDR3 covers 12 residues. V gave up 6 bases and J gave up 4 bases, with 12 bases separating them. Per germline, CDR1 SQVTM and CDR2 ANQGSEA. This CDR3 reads CSVRDPGTEAFF. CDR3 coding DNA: TGCAGCGTCAGGGATCCGGGCACTGAAGCTTTCTTT.

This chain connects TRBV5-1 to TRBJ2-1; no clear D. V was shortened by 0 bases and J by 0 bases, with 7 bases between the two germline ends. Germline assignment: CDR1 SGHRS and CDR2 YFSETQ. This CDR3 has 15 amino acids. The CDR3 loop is CASSLVQSSYNEQFF. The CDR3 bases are TGCGCCAGCAGCTTGGTCCAATCCTCCTACAATGAGCAGTTCTTC.

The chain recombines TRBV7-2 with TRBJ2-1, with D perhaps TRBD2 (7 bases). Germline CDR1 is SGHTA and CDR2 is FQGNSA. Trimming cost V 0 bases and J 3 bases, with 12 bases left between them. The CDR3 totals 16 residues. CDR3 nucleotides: TGTGCCAGCAGCTTAGCGGGAGGGGGACTCTACAATGAGCAGTTCTTC. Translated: CASSLAGGGLYNEQFF.

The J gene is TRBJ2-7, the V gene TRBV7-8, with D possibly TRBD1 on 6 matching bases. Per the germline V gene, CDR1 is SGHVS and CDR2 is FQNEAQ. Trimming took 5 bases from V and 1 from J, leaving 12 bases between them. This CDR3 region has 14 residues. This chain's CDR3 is CASSLQGNSYEQYF. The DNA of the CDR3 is TGTGCCAGCAGCCTTCAGGGGAATTCCTACGAGCAGTACTTC.

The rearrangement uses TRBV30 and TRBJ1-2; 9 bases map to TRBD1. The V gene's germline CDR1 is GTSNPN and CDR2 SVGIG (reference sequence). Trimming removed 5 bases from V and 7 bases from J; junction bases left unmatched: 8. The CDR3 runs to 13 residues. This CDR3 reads CAWSGQGNGGYTF. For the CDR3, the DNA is TGTGCCTGGTCGGGACAGGGCAACGGTGGCTACACCTTC.

The CDR3 loop is CASSIGGVQETQYF. The CDR3 nucleotides read TGTGCCAGTAGCATCGGGGGGGTCCAAGAGACCCAGTACTTC. J is TRBJ2-5 and V is TRBV19; 8 nucleotides match TRBD2. The V gene's germline CDR1 is LNHDA and CDR2 SQIVND (reference sequence). V lost 6 bases, J lost 1 base, and 4 bases stayed unmatched. The CDR3 loop spans 14 amino acids.

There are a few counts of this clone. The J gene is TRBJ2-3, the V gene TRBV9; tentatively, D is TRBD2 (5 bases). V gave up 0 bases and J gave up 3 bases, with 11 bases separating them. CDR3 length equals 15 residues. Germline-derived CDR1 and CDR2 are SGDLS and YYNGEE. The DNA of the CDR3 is TGTGCCAGCAGCGTAGACAGCGGTAGTACAGATACGCAGTATTTT. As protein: CASSVDSGSTDTQYF.

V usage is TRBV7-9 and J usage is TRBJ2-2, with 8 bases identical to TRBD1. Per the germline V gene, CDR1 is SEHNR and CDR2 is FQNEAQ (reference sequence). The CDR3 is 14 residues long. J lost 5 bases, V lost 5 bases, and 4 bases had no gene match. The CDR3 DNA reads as TGTGCCAGCAGCGGCACAGGGGGGACCGGGGAGCTGTTTTTT. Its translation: CASSGTGGTGELFF.

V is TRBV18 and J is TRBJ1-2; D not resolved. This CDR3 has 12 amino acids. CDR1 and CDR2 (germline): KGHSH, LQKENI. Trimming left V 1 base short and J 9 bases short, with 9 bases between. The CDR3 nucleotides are TGTGCCAGCTCACCACTAGTTGGGCGCTACACCTTC. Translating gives CASSPLVGRYTF.

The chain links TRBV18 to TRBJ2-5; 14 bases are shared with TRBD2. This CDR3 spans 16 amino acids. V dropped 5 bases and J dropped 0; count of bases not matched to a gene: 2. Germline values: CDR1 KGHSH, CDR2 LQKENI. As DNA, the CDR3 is TGTGCCAGCTCAGGACTAGCGGGGGGTTACCAAGAGACCCAGTACTTC. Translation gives CASSGLAGGYQETQYF. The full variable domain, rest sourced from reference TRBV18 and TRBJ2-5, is NAGVMQNPRHLVRRRGQEARLRCSPMKGHSHVYWYRQLPEEGLKFMVYLQKENIIDESGMPKERFSAEFPKEGPSILRIQQVVRGDSAAYFCASSGLAGGYQETQYFGPGTRLLVL.

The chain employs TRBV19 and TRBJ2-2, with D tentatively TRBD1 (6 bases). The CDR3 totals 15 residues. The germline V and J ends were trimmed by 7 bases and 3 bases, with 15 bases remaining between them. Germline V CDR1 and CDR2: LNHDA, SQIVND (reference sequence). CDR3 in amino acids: CASIPTGYDTGELFF. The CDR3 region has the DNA TGTGCCAGTATTCCCACAGGGTACGACACCGGGGAGCTGTTTTTT.

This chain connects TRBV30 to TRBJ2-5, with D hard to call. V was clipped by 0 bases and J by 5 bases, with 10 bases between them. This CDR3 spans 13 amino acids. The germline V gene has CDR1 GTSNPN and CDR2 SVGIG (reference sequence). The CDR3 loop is CAWSVRRRETQYF. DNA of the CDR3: TGTGCCTGGAGTGTACGACGGCGGGAGACCCAGTACTTC.

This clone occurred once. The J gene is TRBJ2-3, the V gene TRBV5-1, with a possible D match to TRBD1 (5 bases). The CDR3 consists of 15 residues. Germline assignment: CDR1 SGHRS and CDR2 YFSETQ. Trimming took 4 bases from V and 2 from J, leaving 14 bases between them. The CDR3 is CASSPRQGPTDTQYF. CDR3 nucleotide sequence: TGCGCCAGCAGCCCCCGGCAGGGTCCCACAGATACGCAGTATTTT.

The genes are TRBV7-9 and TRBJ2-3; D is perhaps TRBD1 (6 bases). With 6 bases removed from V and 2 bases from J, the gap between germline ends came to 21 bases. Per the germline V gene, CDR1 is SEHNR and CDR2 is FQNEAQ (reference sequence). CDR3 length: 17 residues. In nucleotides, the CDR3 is TGTGCCAGCAGGGTCTCAACAGGGTTAGGACTCACAGATACGCAGTATTTT. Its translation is CASRVSTGLGLTDTQYF.

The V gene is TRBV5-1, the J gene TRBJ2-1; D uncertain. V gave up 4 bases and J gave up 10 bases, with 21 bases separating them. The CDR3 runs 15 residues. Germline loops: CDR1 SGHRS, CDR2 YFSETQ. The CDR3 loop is CASSPQETKFGEQFF. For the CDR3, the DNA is TGCGCCAGCAGCCCCCAAGAAACTAAATTTGGGGAGCAGTTCTTC.

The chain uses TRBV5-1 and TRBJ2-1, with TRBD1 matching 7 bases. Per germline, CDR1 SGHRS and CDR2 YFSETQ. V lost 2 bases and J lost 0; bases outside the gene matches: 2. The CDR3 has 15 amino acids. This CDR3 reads CASSFRDSSYNEQFF. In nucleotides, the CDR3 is TGCGCCAGCAGCTTTAGGGACAGCTCCTACAATGAGCAGTTCTTC.

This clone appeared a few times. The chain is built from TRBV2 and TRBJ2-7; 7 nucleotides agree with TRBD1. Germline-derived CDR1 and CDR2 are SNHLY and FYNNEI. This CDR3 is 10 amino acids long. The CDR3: CASSRGTPNV. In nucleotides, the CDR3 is TGTGCCAGCAGCAGGGGGACCCCGAATGTC.

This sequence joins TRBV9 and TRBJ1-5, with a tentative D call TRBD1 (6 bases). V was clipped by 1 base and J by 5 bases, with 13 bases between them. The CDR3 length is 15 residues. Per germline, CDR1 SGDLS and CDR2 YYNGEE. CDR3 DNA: TGTGCCAGCAGCGTAAGTTCAGGGGAAGATCAGCCCCAGCATTTT. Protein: CASSVSSGEDQPQHF.

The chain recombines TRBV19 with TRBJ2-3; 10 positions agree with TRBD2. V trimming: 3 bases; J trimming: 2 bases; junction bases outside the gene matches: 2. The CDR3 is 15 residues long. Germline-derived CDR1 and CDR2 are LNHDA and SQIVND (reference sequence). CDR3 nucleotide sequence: TGTGCCAGTAGTATGGGACTAGCGATCACAGATACGCAGTATTTT. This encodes CASSMGLAITDTQYF.

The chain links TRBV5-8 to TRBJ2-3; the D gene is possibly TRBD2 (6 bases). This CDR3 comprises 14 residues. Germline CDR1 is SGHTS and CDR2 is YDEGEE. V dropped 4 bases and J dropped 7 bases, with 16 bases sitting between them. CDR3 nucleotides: TGTGCCAGCAGCCCGGAGGGGACGGGAAATACGCAGTATTTT. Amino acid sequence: CASSPEGTGNTQYF.